The next 4 T cell receptor beta chains were all read from a single sample in a study of T cell repertoires in cytomegalovirus infection. In TCRdb, the reads were re-called with MiXCR into one record per CDR3 protein. Here the sample spans some 400,000 distinct CDR3 sequences, roughly 30% being singletons. The sample comprised PBMCs. These receptor sequences come from a human donor in good health (CMV status not recorded). Some clones in this sample may be carry-over from other donors' samples.

This clonotype was counted many times. The CDR3 DNA reads as TGTGCCAGCAGCTTGGACGGAAACACCGGGGAGCTGTTTTTT. As protein: CASSLDGNTGELFF. This chain uses TRBV7-8 with TRBJ2-2; D gene unclear. Germline loops: CDR1 SGHVS, CDR2 FQNEAQ. Between the trimmed V and J ends, which lost 3 bases and 2 bases, there was a span of 7 bases. The CDR3 is 14 residues long.

V gene TRBV12-3 or TRBV12-4 combines with J gene TRBJ1-4, with D uncertain. Trimming removed 3 bases from V and 3 bases from J, with 14 bases in between. CDR3 size: 16 residues. This CDR3 is CASSFFNGVSNEKLFF. CDR3 sequence (DNA): TGTGCCAGCAGTTTTTTTAATGGGGTTTCTAATGAAAAACTGTTTTTT.

The rearrangement links TRBV3-1 to TRBJ2-3; no reliable D call. Trimming left V 1 base short and J 2 bases short, with 10 bases between. The CDR3 has 15 amino acids. Germline lookup yields CDR1 LGHDT and CDR2 YNNKEL (reference sequence). CDR3 loop: CASSQVPTATDTQYF. In nucleotides, the CDR3 is TGTGCCAGCAGCCAAGTTCCGACCGCCACAGATACGCAGTATTTT.

This clonotype was counted at least ten times. V is TRBV7-8 and J is TRBJ2-1, with TRBD1 matching 9 bases. Per germline, CDR1 SGHVS and CDR2 FQNEAQ. With 1 base clipped from V and 8 bases from J, the junction kept 15 bases outside the gene matches. The CDR3 extends over 18 amino acids. The CDR3 region has the DNA TGTGCCAGCAGCTTAGTCCGATACCGGGACAGGGAAAAGGATGAGCAGTTCTTC. Protein product: CASSLVRYRDREKDEQFF.